This T cell receptor (beta chain) was identified in a study of blood T cell repertoires in COVID-19. For the study at large: Samples of COVID-19 (acute and convalescent) were obtained from the United States, Italy and Spain. Sample material is recorded as cDNA or gDNA derived from T cells, B-cell-depleted T cells, or PBMCs.

Original handling: Reference gene primer amplification yielded estimated nucleated cell counts. Some clones are missing from TCRdb's copy, which holds only in-frame ones; the method was immunoSEQ multiplex PCR. V, J and clone size derive from that table, while D and trimming were established from the DNA sequence. The sample lists some 200,000 clones; 85% to 90% were seen once. Trimming took 5 bases from V and 5 from J; bases not matched to a gene: 9. Germline V gene data show CDR1 as SGHTA and CDR2 as FQGNSA. CDR3 length: 15 residues. The chain employs TRBV7-2 and TRBJ2-5; 9 bases line up with TRBD2. Sequenced material: peripheral blood. The sequence was obtained from a man aged 80 or over with acute or convalescent COVID-19. The DNA for the CDR3 is TGTGCCAGCAGCCCTAGCGGGAACCTCCGGGAGACCCAGTACTTC. Amino acids: CASSPSGNLRETQYF.